The 13 T cell receptor beta chains in this list originate from one sample, sequenced in a study of T cell responses to AZD1222 COVID-19 vaccine. Clones were read by immunoSEQ multiplex PCR, and TCRdb kept only the in-frame ones, dropping some. The sample lists some 84,000 clones, approximately 88% seen once, with roughly 10% in the top ten. The sample consisted of peripheral blood, taken 28 days after the second AZD1222 dose. The receptors come from an adult who received the AZD1222 COVID-19 vaccine.

The genes are TRBV14 and TRBJ1-1; possible D gene TRBD1, 6 bases. The V end was cut by 3 bases, the J end by 4 bases, with 18 bases between. In germline, CDR1 is SGHDN, CDR2 FVKESK. The CDR3 runs 16 residues. CDR3: CASSHFSAGGGTEAFF. In DNA form, the CDR3 reads TGTGCCAGCAGCCATTTCAGTGCGGGGGGCGGCACTGAAGCTTTCTTT.

This clone has a single count. The V and J genes are TRBV24-1 and TRBJ2-3, with D tentatively TRBD1 (6 bases). The CDR3 runs to 13 residues. V was cut by 7 bases and J by 4 bases, with 11 bases left in between. CDR1 is KGHDR, CDR2 SFDVKD, per germline. In DNA form, the CDR3 reads TGTGCCACCAGAAAACAGGGCGCAGATACGCAGTATTTT. This codes for CATRKQGADTQYF.

CDR3 protein: CASSDPAQGITGANVLTF. In DNA, the CDR3 is TGTGCCAGCAGTGACCCTGCGCAGGGAATTACTGGGGCCAACGTCCTGACTTTC. J is TRBJ2-6 and V is TRBV6-4, with D possibly matching TRBD1 (5 bases). The CDR3 spans 18 residues. The germline V and J ends were trimmed by 2 bases and 2 bases, with 16 bases remaining between them. Per the germline V gene, CDR1 is MRHNA and CDR2 is SNTAGT.

This clone showed up just once. V usage is TRBV19 and J usage is TRBJ1-4; no firm D call. Germline V gene data show CDR1 as LNHDA and CDR2 as SQIVND (reference sequence). V was clipped by 8 bases and J by 0 bases, with 10 bases between them. CDR3 length: 14 residues. DNA for the CDR3: TGTGCCAGTGGCTCTCTTGCAACTAATGAAAAACTGTTTTTT. Amino acid sequence: CASGSLATNEKLFF.

The chain combines TRBV5-1 with TRBJ2-2; D uncertain. This CDR3 has 15 amino acids. Germline lookup yields CDR1 SGHRS and CDR2 YFSETQ. The V gene lost 1 base and the J gene lost 6 bases, with 13 bases spanning the gap. The chain's CDR3 is CASSLTSGFPGELFF. The CDR3 DNA reads TGCGCCAGCAGCTTGACGTCAGGATTTCCCGGGGAGCTGTTTTTT.

This clone occurred a few times. The chain couples TRBV10-1 to TRBJ1-2; D is undetermined. Deletions cut 4 bases from V and 4 bases from J, with 16 bases between. Looked up from germline, CDR1 is WNHNN and CDR2 is SYGVQD (reference sequence). The CDR3 extends over 15 amino acids. The CDR3 coding sequence is TGCGCCAGCAGTGGCTCCAGGCCACCCTTCTATGGCTACACCTTC. It encodes CASSGSRPPFYGYTF.

V and J are TRBV10-3 and TRBJ1-1; maybe TRBD1 (5 bases). This CDR3 region has 14 residues. Germline CDR1 reads ENHRY; CDR2 reads SYGVKD. Deletions cut 3 bases from V and 1 base from J, with 9 bases between. The CDR3 region is CAISDPQGNTEAFF. Written as DNA, the CDR3 is TGTGCCATCAGTGATCCGCAGGGGAACACTGAAGCTTTCTTT.

The chain joins TRBV18 to TRBJ1-1, with a possible D match to TRBD1 (5 bases). Germline CDR1 is KGHSH and CDR2 is LQKENI. This CDR3 spans 17 amino acids. Deletions cut 3 bases from V and 6 bases from J, with 23 bases between. In DNA form, the CDR3 reads TGTGCCAGCTCACCTTCTTACGGGGCCGCGGGGTTGGCTGAAGCTTTCTTT. This gives the protein CASSPSYGAAGLAEAFF.

This chain uses TRBV5-1 with TRBJ1-6; 8 bases map to TRBD1. The CDR3 is 15 residues long. The germline V gene encodes CDR1 SGHRS and CDR2 YFSETQ. J gave up 9 bases and V 3 bases, and 8 bases lay outside the gene matches. This CDR3 is CASSSGQGFASPLHF. Written as DNA, the CDR3 is TGCGCCAGCAGCTCCGGACAGGGATTTGCTTCACCCCTCCACTTT. The full variable domain, with the rest looked up from reference TRBV5-1 and TRBJ1-6, is KAGVTQTPRYLIKTRGQQVTLSCSPISGHRSVSWYQQTPGQGLQFLFEYFSETQRNKGNFPGRFSGRQFSNSRSEMNVSTLELGDSALYLCASSSGQGFASPLHFGNGTRLTVT.

J is TRBJ1-6 and V is TRBV7-2, with 10 bases identical to TRBD1. Germline V gene sequence: CDR1 SGHTA, CDR2 FQGNSA. The junction had 8 bases not matched to a gene; V was cut back by 4 bases and J by 14 bases. The CDR3 covers 14 residues. The CDR3 DNA reads TGTGCCAGCAGCTCCGGCAAGGACAGGGGGACCCTCCACTTT. Translating it yields CASSSGKDRGTLHF.

J is TRBJ1-1 and V is TRBV5-1, with D uncertain. The germline V gene encodes CDR1 SGHRS and CDR2 YFSETQ. V lost 0 bases, J lost 4 bases, and 13 bases lay in between. This CDR3 is 15 amino acids long. In DNA, the CDR3 is TGCGCCAGCAGCTTGGTGGTCCCGTATGCCACTGAAGCTTTCTTT. This encodes CASSLVVPYATEAFF.

In its sample, this clone was seen a few times. The J gene is TRBJ2-2, the V gene TRBV2; D is uncertain. The germline V gene has CDR1 SNHLY and CDR2 FYNNEI. Trimming removed 6 bases from V and 1 base from J, with 15 bases in between. CDR3 size: 16 residues. CDR3 DNA sequence: TGTGCCAGCAGACCCCAGTCGAGGAGGAACACCGGGGAGCTGTTTTTT. Amino acids: CASRPQSRRNTGELFF.

The chain links TRBV6-2 or TRBV6-3 to TRBJ1-1; 7 nucleotides line up with TRBD1. Losses at the gene ends were 5 bases for V and 1 base for J; bases not matched to a gene: 7. The CDR3 runs 15 residues. The germline V gene encodes CDR1 MNHEY and CDR2 SVGEGT. The CDR3 here is CASSAIGTENTEAFF. The CDR3 coding sequence is TGTGCCAGCAGTGCTATAGGGACAGAGAACACTGAAGCTTTCTTT.